A selection of T cell receptor beta chains follows, all from one sample in a study of early T cells in non-severe SARS-CoV-2 infection. TCRdb independently ran MiXCR on the 5' RACE reads; one entry per CDR3 protein. This table has some 60,000 distinct CDR3 sequences, around 9.9% appearing once. The sequencing input was whole blood. These receptors were obtained from an adult who was a healthcare worker with PCR-confirmed SARS-CoV-2 infection or an uninfected control (not recorded which). Each CDR3 is given with its conserved first and last residue. D genes are given only for firm matches. Size values are once, few and many counts, or a class for expanded clones, and some rows have none.

v_gene	d_gene	abundance	j_gene	CDR3aa	CDR3nt
TRBV6-2/TRBV6-3	.	many	TRBJ2-1	CASSRTSSYNEQFF	TGTGCCAGCAGTCGCACGAGCTCCTACAATGAGCAGTTCTTC
TRBV19	TRBD2	few	TRBJ2-3	CASSSKEGLAGGPTDTQYF	TGTGCCAGTAGTAGCAAGGAGGGACTAGCGGGGGGGCCCACAGATACGCAGTATTTT
TRBV18	.	few	TRBJ2-1	CASSPLGVSYNEQFF	TGTGCCAGCTCACCACTCGGGGTCTCCTACAATGAGCAGTTCTTC
TRBV20-1	.	few	TRBJ1-2	CSARDPVWTYGYTF	TGCAGTGCTAGAGATCCGGTCTGGACCTATGGCTACACCTTC
TRBV18	.	.	TRBJ2-5	CASSPTRQETQYF	TGTGCCAGCTCACCAACTCGGCAAGAGACCCAGTACTTC
TRBV12-3/TRBV12-4	.	many	TRBJ1-2	CASTFRGDYGYTF	TGTGCCAGCACCTTTAGGGGCGACTATGGCTACACCTTC
TRBV5-8	.	few	TRBJ1-1	CASSPLSMNTEAFF	TGTGCCAGCAGCCCACTAAGCATGAACACTGAAGCTTTCTTT
TRBV6-5	.	few	TRBJ2-5	CARPDGETQYF	TGTGCCCGTCCGGACGGGGAGACCCAGTACTTC
TRBV4-1	.	few	TRBJ2-3	CASSQEWGRDTQYF	TGCGCCAGCAGCCAAGAGTGGGGCCGAGATACGCAGTATTTT
TRBV29-1	.	many	TRBJ1-2	CSAPSEFGYGYTF	TGCAGCGCCCCTTCCGAATTCGGCTATGGCTACACCTTC
TRBV20-1	TRBD1	few	TRBJ2-2	CSAEGQGAVTGELFF	TGCAGTGCTGAGGGACAGGGGGCGGTCACCGGGGAGCTGTTTTTT
TRBV18	.	.	TRBJ1-6	CASSPRQKDSPLHF	TGTGCCAGCTCACCAAGGCAGAAGGATTCACCCCTCCACTTT
TRBV12-3/TRBV12-4	TRBD1	few	TRBJ1-2	CASSRNRGSDGYTF	TGTGCCAGCAGCCGGAACAGGGGGAGCGATGGCTACACCTTC
TRBV20-1	.	.	TRBJ1-1	CSAMYRADGRKRAEAFF	TGCAGTGCTATGTATCGGGCGGACGGGCGAAAACGGGCTGAAGCTTTCTTT
TRBV12-3/TRBV12-4	.	many	TRBJ1-5	CASSLGREDQPQHF	TGTGCCAGCAGTTTAGGGAGGGAGGATCAGCCCCAGCATTTT
TRBV5-1	TRBD1	.	TRBJ1-4	CASSPGQETTNEKLFF	TGCGCCAGCAGCCCCGGACAGGAGACAACTAATGAAAAACTGTTTTTT
TRBV7-9	.	many	TRBJ1-3	CASSFFKGNTIYF	TGTGCCAGCAGCTTTTTTAAAGGAAACACCATATATTTT
TRBV7-7	.	few	TRBJ2-1	CASSLGAGYNNEQFF	TGTGCCAGCAGCTTGGGGGCGGGGTATAACAATGAGCAGTTCTTC
TRBV28	.	few	TRBJ2-4	CASSFPKAKNIQYF	TGTGCCAGCAGTTTCCCTAAAGCCAAAAACATTCAGTACTTC
TRBV12-3/TRBV12-4	TRBD2	few	TRBJ2-1	CASIQRGGHEQFF	TGTGCCAGCATTCAGCGGGGGGGCCATGAGCAGTTCTTC
TRBV24-1	.	.	TRBJ1-1	CATSAQENTEAFF	TGTGCCACCAGTGCCCAGGAGAACACTGAAGCTTTCTTT
TRBV12-3/TRBV12-4	.	few	TRBJ1-1	CASSLDFGGPNTEAFF	TGTGCCAGCAGTTTAGATTTCGGGGGGCCGAACACTGAAGCTTTCTTT
TRBV7-2	.	many	TRBJ2-1	CASSFSPPSYNEQFF	TGTGCCAGCAGCTTTTCTCCCCCTTCCTACAATGAGCAGTTCTTC
TRBV7-2	.	few	TRBJ1-1	CASSGHSMNTEAFF	TGTGCCAGCAGCGGTCACAGCATGAACACTGAAGCTTTCTTT
TRBV7-9	.	many	TRBJ2-1	CASSQVYNEQFF	TGTGCCAGCAGCCAGGTTTACAATGAGCAGTTCTTC
TRBV14	.	many	TRBJ2-2	CASSQYTGELFF	TGTGCCAGCAGCCAGTACACCGGGGAGCTGTTTTTT
TRBV7-8	.	.	TRBJ2-2	CASSPAGTGELFF	TGTGCCAGCAGCCCAGCAGGGACCGGGGAGCTGTTTTTT
TRBV4-1	.	few	TRBJ1-1	CASSQDSGGDPWNTEAFF	TGCGCCAGCAGCCAAGACTCTGGAGGGGACCCCTGGAACACTGAAGCTTTCTTT
TRBV10-3	.	many	TRBJ2-5	CAISNQETQYF	TGTGCCATCAGTAACCAAGAGACCCAGTACTTC
TRBV5-4	.	few	TRBJ2-5	CASSPIFTTSAETQYF	TGTGCCAGCAGCCCCATTTTTACCACGAGTGCGGAGACCCAGTACTTC
TRBV7-9	TRBD2	many	TRBJ2-1	CASRPSGARYNEQFF	TGTGCCAGCAGACCTAGCGGGGCCCGCTACAATGAGCAGTTCTTC
TRBV3-1	.	.	TRBJ2-5	CASSQGPETQYF	TGTGCCAGCAGCCAAGGTCCCGAGACCCAGTACTTC
TRBV7-9	TRBD1	many	TRBJ1-3	CASTKTGFDTIYF	TGTGCCAGCACCAAGACAGGGTTTGACACCATATATTTT
TRBV20-1	.	.	TRBJ2-1	CSARSTGTHAYNEQFF	TGCAGTGCTAGATCCACCGGGACTCATGCCTACAATGAGCAGTTCTTC
TRBV27	.	.	TRBJ2-3	CASSLLRGLTDTQYF	TGTGCCAGCAGTTTATTGCGGGGTCTCACAGATACGCAGTATTTT
TRBV19	.	few	TRBJ1-6	CASTNMGAVSSPLHF	TGTGCCAGTACCAATATGGGGGCCGTGAGTTCACCCCTCCACTTT
TRBV25-1	TRBD2	.	TRBJ2-1	CASSLAGAYNEQFF	TGTGCCAGCAGCCTAGCGGGGGCCTACAATGAGCAGTTCTTC
TRBV5-6	.	.	TRBJ2-2	CASSLAADFSSGELFF	TGTGCCAGCAGCTTGGCCGCGGACTTTTCCTCCGGGGAGCTGTTTTTT
TRBV6-5	.	few	TRBJ1-3	CASRRGGEGRGNTIYF	TGTGCCAGCAGAAGAGGGGGAGAGGGAAGGGGAAACACCATATATTTT
TRBV4-1	.	.	TRBJ2-5	CASSLGTPSEETQYF	TGCGCCAGCAGCCTAGGGACTCCTTCGGAGGAGACCCAGTACTTC
TRBV12-3/TRBV12-4	.	few	TRBJ2-2	CASSQQRNTGELFF	TGTGCCAGCAGTCAACAGCGGAACACCGGGGAGCTGTTTTTT
TRBV5-1	.	many	TRBJ1-5	CASSLDGASNQPQHF	TGCGCCAGCAGCTTGGACGGGGCGAGCAATCAGCCCCAGCATTTT
TRBV7-6	TRBD1	few	TRBJ1-1	CASSPHKDRATEAFF	TGTGCCAGCAGCCCTCACAAGGACAGGGCCACTGAAGCTTTCTTT
TRBV4-2	.	few	TRBJ2-3	CASSQSKGVGTDTQYF	TGTGCCAGCAGCCAGTCTAAGGGGGTGGGCACAGATACGCAGTATTTT
TRBV6-5	.	.	TRBJ1-1	CASKVQGLNTEAFF	TGTGCCAGCAAAGTACAGGGATTGAACACTGAAGCTTTCTTT
TRBV4-1	.	many	TRBJ1-2	CASRHPARGPNYGYTF	TGCGCCAGCAGACACCCGGCCCGAGGACCAAACTATGGCTACACCTTC
TRBV9	.	few	TRBJ2-3	CASSVNSEDTQYF	TGTGCCAGCAGCGTAAATTCTGAAGATACGCAGTATTTT
TRBV29-1	TRBD2	many	TRBJ2-3	CSVETTAGGRADTQYF	TGCAGCGTTGAGACGACGGCGGGGGGGCGTGCAGATACGCAGTATTTT
TRBV5-5	.	.	TRBJ1-2	CASSLQGSNYGYTF	TGTGCCAGCAGCTTGCAGGGGAGTAACTATGGCTACACCTTC
TRBV5-4	.	.	TRBJ2-3	CASSPGVARETDTQYF	TGTGCCAGCAGCCCTGGGGTAGCTCGAGAGACAGATACGCAGTATTTT
TRBV18	.	few	TRBJ1-1	CASSPRQVNTEAFF	TGTGCCAGCTCACCGAGACAGGTAAACACTGAAGCTTTCTTT
TRBV2	.	.	TRBJ1-2	CASTHTVYGYTF	TGTGCCAGCACCCACACAGTCTATGGCTACACCTTC
TRBV19	.	many	TRBJ2-1	CASSMLSRNEQFF	TGTGCCAGTAGTATGCTCAGCCGAAATGAGCAGTTCTTC
TRBV4-3	TRBD1	many	TRBJ1-1	CASSQDLDRGLEAFF	TGCGCCAGCAGCCAAGATCTGGACAGGGGGCTGGAGGCTTTCTTT
TRBV7-9	.	few	TRBJ1-5	CASTTGYSNQPQHF	TGTGCCAGCACCACCGGCTATAGCAATCAGCCCCAGCATTTT
TRBV12-3/TRBV12-4	.	many	TRBJ1-2	CASSFSWDNPNYGYTF	TGTGCCAGCAGTTTCTCCTGGGACAATCCCAACTATGGCTACACCTTC
TRBV24-1	TRBD1	few	TRBJ2-1	CATSDPGQGGYNEQFF	TGTGCCACCAGTGATCCCGGACAGGGCGGGTACAATGAGCAGTTCTTC
TRBV15	.	.	TRBJ2-1	CATSRADGGGNEQFF	TGTGCCACCAGCAGAGCCGACGGGGGAGGAAATGAGCAGTTCTTC